This T cell receptor beta chain was obtained from a study of T cells in Graves' hyperthyroidism and ophthalmopathy. The CDR3 is made up of 14 amino acids. V lost 4 bases, J lost 8 bases, and 19 bases lay in between. Germline V gene sequence: CDR1 SGDLS, CDR2 YYNGEE. TCR beta CDR3 regions were amplified from RNA. A first-round RT-PCR of the TCR CDR3 used the HTBI primer set. TCRdb reprocessed the multiplex PCR reads via MiXCR and lists one record per CDR3 protein. The repertoire has hundreds of thousands of distinct CDR3 sequences, 45% of them found once; the top ten carry less than 9%. This clonotype appeared a few times.

The specimen was peripheral blood or thyroid tissue (not recorded which). This receptor was taken from an adult man with Graves' disease, either hyperthyroidism or ophthalmopathy (not recorded which). The chain uses TRBV9 and TRBJ2-7; D gene ambiguous. CDR3 nucleotide sequence: TGTGCCAGCAGCCAACGGGCGAACGGTTACCAGCAGTACTTC. Its protein product is CASSQRANGYQQYF.